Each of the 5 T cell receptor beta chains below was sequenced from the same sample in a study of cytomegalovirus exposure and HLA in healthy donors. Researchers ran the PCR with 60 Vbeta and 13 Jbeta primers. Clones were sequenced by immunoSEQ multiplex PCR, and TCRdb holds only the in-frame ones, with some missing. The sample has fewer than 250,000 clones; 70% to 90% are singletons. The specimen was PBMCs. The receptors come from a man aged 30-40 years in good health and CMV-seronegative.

CDR3 bases: TGTGCCAGCAGTGGGGGGACAGGGTGGAAGCCCCAGCATTTT. Encoded protein: CASSGGTGWKPQHF. The rearrangement joins TRBV2 to TRBJ1-5; 9 bases fit TRBD1. V lost 4 bases, J lost 8 bases, and 6 bases stayed unmatched. There are 14 residues in the CDR3. Germline lookup yields CDR1 SNHLY and CDR2 FYNNEI.

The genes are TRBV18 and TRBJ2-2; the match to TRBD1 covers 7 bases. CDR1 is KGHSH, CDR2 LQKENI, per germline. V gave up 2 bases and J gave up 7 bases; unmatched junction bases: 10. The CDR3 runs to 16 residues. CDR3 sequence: CASSPYGTALIGELFF. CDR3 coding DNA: TGTGCCAGCTCACCATATGGGACAGCCTTGATCGGGGAGCTGTTTTTT.

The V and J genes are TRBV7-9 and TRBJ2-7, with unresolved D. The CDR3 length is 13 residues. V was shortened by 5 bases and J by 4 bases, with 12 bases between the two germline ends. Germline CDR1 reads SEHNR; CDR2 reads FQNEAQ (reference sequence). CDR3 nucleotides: TGTGCCAGCAGCCCGAGTTGGGCTTACGAGCAGTACTTC. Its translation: CASSPSWAYEQYF.

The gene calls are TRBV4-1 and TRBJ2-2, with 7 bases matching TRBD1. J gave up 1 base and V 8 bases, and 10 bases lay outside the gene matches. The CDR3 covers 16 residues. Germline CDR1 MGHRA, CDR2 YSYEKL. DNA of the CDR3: TGCGCCAGCCCACCAGACAGGGTGAAGAACACCGGGGAGCTGTTTTTT. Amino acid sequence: CASPPDRVKNTGELFF.

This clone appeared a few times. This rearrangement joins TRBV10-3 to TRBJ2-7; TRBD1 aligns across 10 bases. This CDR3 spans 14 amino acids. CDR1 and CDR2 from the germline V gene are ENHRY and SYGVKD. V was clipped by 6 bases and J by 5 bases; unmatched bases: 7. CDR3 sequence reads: CAIRDRGDIDEQYF. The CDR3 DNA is TGTGCCATCAGGGACAGGGGGGATATCGACGAGCAGTACTTC.